This T cell receptor (beta chain) came from a study of blood T cell repertoires in COVID-19. CDR3 length: 14 amino acids. Trimming cost V 3 bases and J 0 bases, with 9 bases left between them. The germline V gene encodes CDR1 MGHRA and CDR2 YSYEKL. Produced via immunoSEQ multiplex PCR; TCRdb's table is partial and in-frame only. Of under 250,000 clones detected, almost 85% appear once; the ten largest clones hold 9.1%. This chain links TRBV4-1 with TRBJ2-7, with D unresolved. The source of this sequence is a woman between 45 and 60 years old with acute COVID-19. What was sequenced was PBMCs or T cells enriched from blood (not recorded which). The CDR3 DNA is TGCGCCAGCAGCCACAGGTCCGACTCCTACGAGCAGTACTTC. Residues: CASSHRSDSYEQYF.